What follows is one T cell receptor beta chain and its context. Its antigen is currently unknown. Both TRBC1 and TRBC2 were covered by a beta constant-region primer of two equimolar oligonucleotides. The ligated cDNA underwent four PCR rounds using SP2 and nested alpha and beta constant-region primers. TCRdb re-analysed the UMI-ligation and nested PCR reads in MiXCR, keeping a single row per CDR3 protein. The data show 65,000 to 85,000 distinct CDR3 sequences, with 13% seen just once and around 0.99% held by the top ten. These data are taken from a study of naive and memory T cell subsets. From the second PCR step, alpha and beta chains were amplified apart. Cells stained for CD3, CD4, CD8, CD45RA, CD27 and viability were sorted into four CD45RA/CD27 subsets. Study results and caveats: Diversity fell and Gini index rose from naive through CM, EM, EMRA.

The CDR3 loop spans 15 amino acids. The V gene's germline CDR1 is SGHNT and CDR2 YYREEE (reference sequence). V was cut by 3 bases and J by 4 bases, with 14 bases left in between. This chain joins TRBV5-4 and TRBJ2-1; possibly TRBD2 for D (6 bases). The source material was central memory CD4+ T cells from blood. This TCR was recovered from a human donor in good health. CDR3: CASSSRLDVYNEQFF. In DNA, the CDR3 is TGTGCCAGCAGCTCTAGACTAGACGTTTACAATGAGCAGTTCTTC.